This passage covers 27 T cell receptor beta chains from one sample sequenced in a study of blood T cell repertoires in COVID-19. This table comes from immunoSEQ multiplex PCR, and its TCRdb copy is limited to in-frame clones, with some not included. The repertoire holds around 360,000 clones, with around 87% as singletons. Sequencing was done on a sample of PBMCs or T cells enriched from blood (not recorded which). These receptors originate from a man in his forties in a cohort exposed to, infected with or recovered from COVID-19 (not recorded which).

The V and J genes are TRBV15 and TRBJ1-4; TRBD1 matches at 11 bases. Germline-derived CDR1 and CDR2 are LNHNV and YYDKDF (reference sequence). This CDR3 spans 15 amino acids. The ends lost 5 bases at V and 8 bases at J; junction bases unmatched: 7. CDR3: CATSPRDRGKEKLFF. DNA for the CDR3: TGTGCCACCAGCCCCCGGGACAGGGGGAAGGAAAAACTGTTTTTT.

The rearrangement joins TRBV5-6 to TRBJ2-7; 8 positions match TRBD1. Unmatched junction bases numbered 6, after V lost 4 bases and J lost 3 bases. Germline V gene lookup returns CDR1 SGHDT and CDR2 YYEEEE. CDR3 length: 14 residues. The CDR3 is CASSVGQGFYEQYF. DNA for the CDR3: TGTGCCAGCAGCGTAGGACAGGGCTTCTACGAGCAGTACTTC.

The chain has TRBV5-4 and TRBJ1-2; 7 nucleotides line up with TRBD1. The junction had 4 bases not matched to a gene; V was cut back by 3 bases and J by 2 bases. The CDR3 contains 14 residues. The germline gives CDR1 SGHNT, CDR2 YYREEE (reference sequence). The CDR3 loop reads CASSSEGANYGYTF. CDR3 coding DNA: TGTGCCAGCAGCTCCGAGGGGGCGAACTATGGCTACACCTTC.

The CDR3 spells CASSQKQGSNTEAFF. CDR3 DNA sequence: TGTGCCAGCAGCCAGAAACAGGGGTCGAACACTGAAGCTTTCTTT. This chain uses TRBV7-9 with TRBJ1-1, with 7 bases aligning to TRBD1. Germline CDR1 is SEHNR and CDR2 is FQNEAQ (reference sequence). The J segment lost 1 base and the V segment lost 5 bases, leaving 7 bases of the junction unmatched. CDR3 length equals 15 residues.

This clone was seen once. The chain recombines TRBV11-2 with TRBJ1-6; TRBD1 aligns across 7 bases. This CDR3 contains 13 residues. Losses at the gene ends were 3 bases for V and 10 bases for J; bases not matched to a gene: 3. Germline V gene data show CDR1 as SGHAT and CDR2 as FQNNGV. Here the CDR3 DNA reads TGTGCCAGCAGCTTCCGACAGGGCTCACCCCTCCACTTT. This codes for CASSFRQGSPLHF.

The chain carries TRBV7-9 and TRBJ2-2; D perhaps matches TRBD1 (6 bases). The V end lost 4 bases, the J end lost 5 bases, and 8 bases lay between the germline ends. The germline gives CDR1 SEHNR, CDR2 FQNEAQ (reference sequence). The CDR3 contains 13 residues. This CDR3 is CASSYRVTGELFF. The CDR3 DNA sequence: TGTGCCAGCAGCTACAGGGTGACCGGGGAGCTGTTTTTT. Variable domain in full (rest from reference TRBV7-9 and TRBJ2-2): DTGVSQNPRHKITKRGQNVTFRCDPISEHNRLYWYRQTLGQGPEFLTYFQNEAQLEKSRLLSDRFSAERPKGSFSTLEIQRTEQGDSAMYLCASSYRVTGELFFGEGSRLTVL.

The chain has TRBV30 and TRBJ1-5; D perhaps matches TRBD1 (6 bases). Germline V gene sequence: CDR1 GTSNPN, CDR2 SVGIG (reference sequence). V was cut by 0 bases and J by 2 bases, with 23 bases left in between. CDR3 length: 19 residues. CDR3 sequence (DNA): TGTGCCTGGAGTGTACGAGGATGGGGGCGGTCTGAGGGCAATCAGCCCCAGCATTTT. It translates to CAWSVRGWGRSEGNQPQHF. Based on the CDR3 plus reference TRBV30 and TRBJ1-5, the full variable domain is SQTIHQWPATLVQPVGSPLSLECTVEGTSNPNLYWYRQAAGRGLQLLFYSVGIGQISSEVPQNLSASRPQDRQFILSSKKLLLSDSGFYLCAWSVRGWGRSEGNQPQHFGDGTRLSIL.

The rearrangement uses TRBV27 and TRBJ1-1, with 11 positions matching TRBD1. The CDR3 runs to 17 residues. J was trimmed by 4 bases and V by 2 bases; bases with no gene match: 9. Germline V gives CDR1 MNHEY, CDR2 SMNVEV (reference sequence). DNA for the CDR3: TGTGCCAGCAGTTTACGGGGACAGGGGGGTAGTAGCACTGAAGCTTTCTTT. Translation gives CASSLRGQGGSSTEAFF.

The V and J genes are TRBV13 and TRBJ2-5; 10 bases agree with TRBD1. The germline CDR1 and CDR2 sequences are PRHDT and FYEKMQ (reference sequence). The CDR3 has 13 amino acids. The J segment lost 8 bases and the V segment lost 4 bases, leaving 4 bases of the junction unmatched. The CDR3 region has the DNA TGTGCCAGCAGCTCGGGACAGGGGATTACCCAGTACTTC. Translating gives CASSSGQGITQYF.

The V call is TRBV10-3, the J call TRBJ1-2; no reliable D call. This CDR3 region has 15 residues. The germline gives CDR1 ENHRY, CDR2 SYGVKD. V lost 3 bases, J lost 4 bases, and 15 bases lay in between. DNA for the CDR3: TGTGCCATCAGTGAAGGAGAAGGCGGACTCTATGGCTACACCTTC. This translates into CAISEGEGGLYGYTF.

In DNA, the CDR3 is TGTGCCAGCAGCTCAGACAGGCAAAGCACAGATACGCAGTATTTT. It codes for CASSSDRQSTDTQYF. This sequence joins TRBV7-2 and TRBJ2-3; D possibly corresponds to TRBD1 (6 bases). The V gene's germline CDR1 is SGHTA and CDR2 FQGNSA. This CDR3 is 15 amino acids long. Trimming shortened V by 4 bases and J by 0 bases, and 11 bases separated the two germline ends.

CDR3 in DNA: TGTGCCAGCAGCAAACGACAGGGGGCAGCTAACTATGGCTACACCTTC. Translating it yields CASSKRQGAANYGYTF. This chain joins TRBV6-2 or TRBV6-3 and TRBJ1-2; TRBD1 aligns across 10 bases. The germline V gene encodes CDR1 MNHEY and CDR2 SVGEGT. The V segment lost 6 bases and the J segment 0 bases; nucleotides outside the gene matches: 7. The CDR3 sequence is 16 residues long.

The CDR3 DNA reads TGTGCCAGCAGCCGGGACATCTACGAGCAGTACTTC. This gives the protein CASSRDIYEQYF. The chain links TRBV3-1 (or the pseudogene TRBV3-2) to TRBJ2-7, with D maybe TRBD1 (6 bases). Trimming removed 4 bases at V and 3 bases at J, with 7 bases between. The germline CDR1 and CDR2 sequences are LGHDT and YNNKEL (reference sequence). The CDR3 length is 12 residues.

This chain joins TRBV6-5 and TRBJ2-2; 8 nucleotides line up with TRBD2. The germline V gene has CDR1 MNHEY and CDR2 SVGAGI. Unmatched junction bases numbered 8, after V lost 7 bases and J lost 4 bases. The CDR3 extends over 15 amino acids. CDR3 bases: TGTGCCAGCAAACGGGAGGGCCTGGGCACCGGGGAGCTGTTTTTT. Translated, it gives CASKREGLGTGELFF.

This chain connects TRBV5-4 to TRBJ2-4, with D perhaps TRBD1 (6 bases). The V gene lost 4 bases and the J gene lost 8 bases, with 16 bases spanning the gap. Looked up from germline, CDR1 is SGHNT and CDR2 is YYREEE (reference sequence). This CDR3 has 14 amino acids. The CDR3 region has the DNA TGTGCCAGCAGCCAACAGGGTTATGAGGACATTCAGTACTTC. It encodes CASSQQGYEDIQYF.

The chain links TRBV13 to TRBJ1-3, with D unresolved. The CDR3 loop spans 14 amino acids. The ends were cut back, 0 bases at V and 4 bases at J, with 7 bases in the middle. Germline CDR1 reads PRHDT; CDR2 reads FYEKMQ (reference sequence). CDR3 DNA sequence: TGTGCCAGCAGCTTAGGCGGACTCGGAAACACCATATATTTT. It specifies CASSLGGLGNTIYF.

V gene TRBV20-1 combines with J gene TRBJ2-7, with 11 bases lining up with TRBD2. The CDR3 is 11 residues long. Germline-derived CDR1 and CDR2 are DFQATT and SNEGSKA (reference sequence). V shed 6 bases, J shed 7 bases, and the junction held 2 bases outside the gene matches. In nucleotides, the CDR3 is TGCAGTGCGAGACTAGCGGGGGAGCAGTACTTC. Its translation is CSARLAGEQYF.

This chain links TRBV19 with TRBJ2-3, with D possibly TRBD2 on 6 matching bases. Trimming shortened V by 7 bases and J by 5 bases, and 19 bases separated the two germline ends. Germline V gene lookup returns CDR1 LNHDA and CDR2 SQIVND (reference sequence). CDR3 size: 15 residues. In nucleotides, the CDR3 is TGTGCCAGTATGATCTCCGGGAGCCTGAAAGATACGCAGTATTTT. Translating gives CASMISGSLKDTQYF.

The chain joins TRBV11-2 to TRBJ2-7; weak D call: TRBD1 (6 bases). Germline values: CDR1 SGHAT, CDR2 FQNNGV. This CDR3 has 12 residues. Trimming removed 5 bases from V and 5 bases from J, with 10 bases in between. The CDR3 protein is CASSPNRDEQYF. The CDR3 DNA follows: TGTGCCAGCAGCCCAAACAGGGACGAGCAGTACTTC. Together with reference TRBV11-2 and TRBJ2-7, the CDR3 gives the full variable domain: EAGVAQSPRYKIIEKRQSVAFWCNPISGHATLYWYQQILGQGPKLLIQFQNNGVVDDSQLPKDRFSAERLKGVDSTLKIQPAKLEDSAVYLCASSPNRDEQYFGPGTRLTVT.

A few counts support this clone. The chain couples TRBV6-5 to TRBJ1-2; TRBD1 might be the D (6 bases). CDR1 MNHEY and CDR2 SVGAGI come from the germline V gene. CDR3 length: 15 amino acids. With 6 bases removed from V and 3 bases from J, the gap between germline ends came to 17 bases. In nucleotides, the CDR3 is TGTGCCAGCAGGGACCAGGGACACAAGGACTATGGCTACACCTTC. Protein sequence: CASRDQGHKDYGYTF.

The rearrangement joins TRBV7-2 to TRBJ2-1, with D possibly TRBD2 on 6 matching bases. The CDR3 runs to 12 residues. The germline gives CDR1 SGHTA, CDR2 FQGNSA. Trimming shortened V by 5 bases and J by 9 bases, and 11 bases separated the two germline ends. Here the CDR3 reads CASSELASEQFF. DNA of the CDR3: TGTGCCAGCAGCGAACTAGCTAGTGAGCAGTTCTTC.

The chain recombines TRBV6-5 with TRBJ1-5; TRBD1 matches 10 bases. The V and J ends lost 5 bases and 6 bases, in that order; junction bases with no gene match: 7. The CDR3 is 15 residues long. Germline loops: CDR1 MNHEY, CDR2 SVGAGI. In DNA form, the CDR3 reads TGTGCCAGCAGTACCGGGACAGGGGTACGTCAGCCCCAGCATTTT. Translating it yields CASSTGTGVRQPQHF.

The chain couples TRBV24-1 to TRBJ1-2; D is unclear. This CDR3 comprises 12 residues. Germline-derived CDR1 and CDR2 are KGHDR and SFDVKD. With 4 bases removed from V and 1 base from J, the gap between germline ends came to 3 bases. In DNA, the CDR3 is TGTGCCACCAGTGACAGTAACTATGGCTACACCTTC. This codes for CATSDSNYGYTF.

V is TRBV27 and J is TRBJ1-2; possible D gene TRBD1, 6 bases. Germline assignment: CDR1 MNHEY and CDR2 SMNVEV (reference sequence). Trimming removed 6 bases from V and 8 bases from J, with 19 bases in between. The CDR3 is 14 amino acids. CDR3 sequence: CASRGTGRSGGYTF. In DNA, the CDR3 is TGTGCCAGCAGGGGAACAGGGCGATCCGGCGGCTACACCTTC.

The sample holds one count of this clone. The same CDR3 arises from other DNA sequences in this sample as well. The rearrangement uses TRBV7-9 and TRBJ2-2; 7 positions agree with TRBD2. The CDR3 has 15 amino acids. With 1 base clipped from V and 3 bases from J, the junction kept 2 bases outside the gene matches. Germline CDR1 is SEHNR and CDR2 is FQNEAQ (reference sequence). CDR3 bases: TGTGCCAGCAGCTTAGGGAGCGGGGACACCGGGGAGCTGTTTTTT. It translates to CASSLGSGDTGELFF.

J is TRBJ2-2 and V is TRBV10-2; D gene uncertain. V was shortened by 7 bases and J by 4 bases, with 7 bases between the two germline ends. The CDR3 length is 12 residues. Germline lookup yields CDR1 WSHSY and CDR2 SAAADI. The chain's CDR3 is CASTVPTGELFF. For the CDR3, the DNA is TGCGCCAGCACGGTCCCCACCGGGGAGCTGTTTTTT.

This rearrangement joins TRBV19 to TRBJ2-7, with 9 bases fitting TRBD2. Germline assignment: CDR1 LNHDA and CDR2 SQIVND (reference sequence). V shed 4 bases and J 6 bases; nucleotides not matched to a gene: 10. The CDR3 runs to 15 residues. The CDR3 sequence is CASSKPGLAFFEQYF. CDR3 nucleotide sequence: TGTGCCAGTAGTAAACCGGGACTAGCTTTCTTCGAGCAGTACTTC.